The clone carrying this T cell receptor beta chain was detected a few times. The antigen is unknown. A much bigger clone sits one base away, suggesting this may be a read error. This specimen includes other DNA sequences encoding the same CDR3. Germline V lookup: CDR1 SNHLY, CDR2 FYNNEI. There are 14 residues in the CDR3. J gave up 8 bases and V 6 bases, and 6 bases lay outside the gene matches. The sample is drawn from a study of beta chain features in type 1 diabetes. Whole-study results and caveats: For Type 1 diabetes patients, all four CD4+ subsets carried TCRB CDR3s that were moderately but significantly shorter.

Every isolated RNA sample was fully reverse transcribed, so sequencing captured expressed TCRB transcripts. Using immunoSEQ multiplex PCR, the repertoire was profiled, and TCRdb retains in-frame clones only, with some absent. Altogether some 120,000 clones are present, 17% being singletons, with the ten largest covering roughly 2.5%. The chain links TRBV2 to TRBJ2-4, with TRBD1 identical over 11 bases. Sequenced: central memory CD4+ T cells from blood. The clonotype originates from a man between 18 and 29 years old with type 1 diabetes. The CDR3 DNA reads as TGTGCCAGCAGAACCGGGACAGGGGGGGACATTCAGTACTTC. As protein: CASRTGTGGDIQYF. The full variable domain, with the rest looked up from reference TRBV2 and TRBJ2-4, is EPEVTQTPSHQVTQMGQEVILRCVPISNHLYFYWYRQILGQKVEFLVSFYNNEISEKSEIFDDQFSVERPDGSNFTLKIRSTKLEDSAMYFCASRTGTGGDIQYFGAGTRLSVL.